This entry concerns a single T cell receptor beta chain. Its matching antigen is unknown. CDR1 is LGHNA and CDR2 is YSLEER in the germline V gene. After removal of 0 bases from V and 3 bases from J, the junction contained 6 bases not matched to a gene. The CDR3 spans 16 residues. This sample was taken from a study of cytomegalovirus exposure and HLA in healthy donors. This PCR relied on a set of 60 Vbeta primers and 13 Jbeta primers. The assay was immunoSEQ multiplex PCR, and TCRdb's table has in-frame clones only and misses some. The repertoire holds 150,000 to 200,000 clones, with over 60% as singletons. Study observations and caveats: In a later analysis, TCR association rates varied by HLA locus: DRB1 most, HLA-C fewest. Analysis performed later found 16,951 TCR beta sequences associated with HLA alleles at 0.05 false discovery rate.

Sequencing was performed on PBMCs. The receptor was derived from a woman between 40 and 50 years old in good health and CMV-seronegative. The chain recombines TRBV4-3 with TRBJ1-1; 8 nucleotides agree with TRBD1. DNA for the CDR3: TGCGCCAGCAGCCAAGATCTCGGACAGGGTTACACTGAAGCTTTCTTT. Translated: CASSQDLGQGYTEAFF.